The rows below give T cell receptor beta chains drawn from one sample of a study of human T cells and chemical hapten exposure. MiXCR was run by TCRdb on the RACE reads, yielding one entry per CDR3 protein. The data hold under 100,000 distinct CDR3 sequences, with approximately 10% observed a single time. Sequencing used whole blood, obtained in connection with sensitization to the hapten diphenylcyclopropenone (DPC). The origin of the receptors is a woman in her 50s with alopecia areata. Some clones in this sample may be carry-over from other donors' samples. Both conserved end residues are part of each CDR3. D genes are given only for firm matches.

V	D	CDR3
TRBV4-1	-	CASSQEVPGSYEQYF
TRBV10-3	-	CAISPRQEGYEQYF
TRBV7-2	-	CASSLSGYQETQYF
TRBV10-2	TRBD2	CASRPLAGGGELFF
TRBV6-2/TRBV6-3	TRBD2	CASRTPLAGGTYNEQFF
TRBV18	-	CASQGLDTQYF
TRBV7-2	TRBD2	CASSFTSGRADEQFF
TRBV7-6	TRBD2	CASSLGPRTSRTDTQYF
TRBV7-2	-	CASSKPGTPNEQFF
TRBV6-5	TRBD1	CASSYGTGKTDTQYF